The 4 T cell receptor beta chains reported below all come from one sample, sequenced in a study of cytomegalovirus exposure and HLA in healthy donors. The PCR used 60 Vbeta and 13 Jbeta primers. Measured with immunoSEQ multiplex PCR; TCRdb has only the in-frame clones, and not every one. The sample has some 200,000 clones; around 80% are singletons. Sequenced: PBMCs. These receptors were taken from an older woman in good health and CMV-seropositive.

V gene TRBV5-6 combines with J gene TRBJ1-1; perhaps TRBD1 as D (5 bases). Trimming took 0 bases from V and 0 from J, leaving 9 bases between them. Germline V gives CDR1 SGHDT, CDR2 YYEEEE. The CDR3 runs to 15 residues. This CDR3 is CASSLVGLVNTEAFF. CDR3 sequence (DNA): TGTGCCAGCAGCTTGGTGGGGCTGGTGAACACTGAAGCTTTCTTT.

The CDR3 protein is CASSTGSYQPQHF. For the CDR3, the DNA is TGTGCCAGCAGTACAGGCAGTTATCAGCCCCAGCATTTT. The V call is TRBV6-1, the J call TRBJ1-5; possibly TRBD1 for D (5 bases). The germline V gene encodes CDR1 MNHNS and CDR2 SASEGT. This CDR3 comprises 13 residues. The ends were cut back, 5 bases at V and 5 bases at J, with 10 bases in the middle.

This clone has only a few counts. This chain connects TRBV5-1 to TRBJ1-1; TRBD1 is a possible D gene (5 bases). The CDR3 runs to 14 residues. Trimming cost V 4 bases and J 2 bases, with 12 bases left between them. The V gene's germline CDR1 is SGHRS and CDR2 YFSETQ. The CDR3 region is CASSRSTGNTEAFF. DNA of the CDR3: TGCGCCAGCAGCCGATCTACAGGTAACACTGAAGCTTTCTTT.

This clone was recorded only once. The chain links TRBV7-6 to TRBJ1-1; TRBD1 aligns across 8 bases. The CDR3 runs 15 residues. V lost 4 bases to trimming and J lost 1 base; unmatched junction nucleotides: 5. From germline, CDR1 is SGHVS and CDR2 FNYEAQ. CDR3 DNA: TGTGCCAGCAGCTATACCGGGACAGGGAACACTGAAGCTTTCTTT. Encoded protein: CASSYTGTGNTEAFF.